One sample yielded the 12 T cell receptor beta chains listed below, sequenced in a study of T cells in Graves' hyperthyroidism and ophthalmopathy. RNA transcripts gave rise to amplified TCR beta CDR3 regions. The study used the HTBI primer set for a first-round RT-PCR of the TCR CDR3. Using its own MiXCR run on the multiplex PCR reads, TCRdb lists one record per CDR3 protein. The table includes some 560,000 distinct CDR3 sequences, 11% to 15% detected once. Material: blood. These receptors were obtained from a woman in her thirties or forties with Graves' hyperthyroidism.

This chain uses TRBV28 with TRBJ2-2; a possible D gene is TRBD2 (5 bases). The germline gives CDR1 MDHEN, CDR2 SYDVKM. The CDR3 spans 15 residues. Trimming pared 3 bases from V and 7 bases from J, leaving 15 bases between. DNA of the CDR3: TGTGCCAGCAGTTTTAACCCCGGGGTTGGCGGGGAGCTGTTTTTT. Protein: CASSFNPGVGGELFF.

In its sample, this clonotype was seen a few times. The CDR3, as DNA: TGTGCCAGCAGTGAATTTTGGGGGCCGGCGGGGTCACCCCTCCACTTT. Translated: CASSEFWGPAGSPLHF. J is TRBJ1-6 and V is TRBV25-1; TRBD1 might be the D (6 bases). V gave up 1 base and J gave up 10 bases, with 17 bases separating them. The germline V gene encodes CDR1 MGHDK and CDR2 SYGVNS. CDR3 length equals 16 residues.

At least ten counts were recorded for this clonotype. The J gene is TRBJ2-3, the V gene TRBV29-1; 7 nucleotides agree with TRBD2. With 7 bases clipped from V and 1 base from J, the junction kept 5 bases outside the gene matches. This CDR3 comprises 13 residues. CDR1 is SQVTM, CDR2 ANQGSEA, per germline. The CDR3 spells CSGTRSGTDTQYF. The DNA for the CDR3 is TGCAGCGGGACTAGGTCGGGCACAGATACGCAGTATTTT.

This clonotype was counted ten times or more. This sequence joins TRBV27 and TRBJ2-1; 9 nucleotides align to TRBD2. Per germline, CDR1 MNHEY and CDR2 SMNVEV (reference sequence). V gave up 8 bases and J gave up 8 bases; unmatched junction bases: 16. This CDR3 is 16 amino acids long. The chain's CDR3 is CASENVAGVRVDEQFF. CDR3 DNA: TGTGCCAGCGAGAATGTAGCGGGAGTGCGTGTAGATGAGCAGTTCTTC.

This clonotype was counted at least ten times. The chain has TRBV10-2 and TRBJ1-2, with TRBD1 identical over 8 bases. V gave up 6 bases and J gave up 6 bases; unmatched junction bases: 3. The CDR3 covers 12 residues. Germline V CDR1 and CDR2: WSHSY, SAAADI. CDR3 region: CASRQGGDGYTF. CDR3 coding DNA: TGCGCCAGCAGACAGGGGGGAGATGGCTACACCTTC.

This clonotype was counted ten times or more. The V and J genes are TRBV18 and TRBJ2-2, with D uncertain. Germline V gene sequence: CDR1 KGHSH, CDR2 LQKENI. Trimming removed 4 bases at V and 0 bases at J, with 24 bases between. The CDR3 totals 20 residues. The CDR3 region has the DNA TGTGCCAGCTCACGGTATCAAATTGGCAGCCTGAACTCGAACACCGGGGAGCTGTTTTTT. This sequence encodes CASSRYQIGSLNSNTGELFF.

This clonotype was seen more than once but under ten times. The rearrangement joins TRBV7-6 to TRBJ2-2; D uncertain. CDR3 length: 16 amino acids. In germline, CDR1 is SGHVS, CDR2 FNYEAQ. V was pared by 4 bases and J by 0 bases, with 12 bases between. The CDR3 nucleotides are TGTGCCAGCAGCTCCCTGGGCACCCCGAACACCGGGGAGCTGTTTTTT. Its protein product is CASSSLGTPNTGELFF.

This clonotype turned up a few times. The chain recombines TRBV3-1 with TRBJ2-1; D remains ambiguous. This CDR3 region has 13 residues. CDR1 is LGHDT and CDR2 is YNNKEL in the germline V gene (reference sequence). V was cut by 0 bases and J by 6 bases, with 6 bases left in between. The CDR3 loop reads CASSQDPTNEQFF. CDR3 coding DNA: TGTGCCAGCAGCCAAGACCCTACCAATGAGCAGTTCTTC.

This clonotype was counted ten times or more. The V and J genes are TRBV28 and TRBJ2-4; TRBD1 aligns across 9 bases. V was clipped by 2 bases and J by 5 bases; unmatched bases: 4. The CDR3 totals 15 residues. The germline V gene encodes CDR1 MDHEN and CDR2 SYDVKM. The CDR3 DNA sequence: TGTGCCAGCAGTTTAGGAGGACAGGGGCAAAACATTCAGTACTTC. This gives the protein CASSLGGQGQNIQYF.

The chain has TRBV20-1 and TRBJ1-1, with no clear D. Between the trimmed V and J ends, which lost 0 bases and 0 bases, there was a span of 14 bases. From germline, CDR1 is DFQATT and CDR2 SNEGSKA (reference sequence). CDR3 length: 16 residues. Here the CDR3 DNA reads TGCAGTGCTAGAGATGGAGAAAGACTCCTGAACACTGAAGCTTTCTTT. Amino acid sequence: CSARDGERLLNTEAFF.

The chain carries TRBV30 and TRBJ2-6, with D maybe TRBD2 (6 bases). V lost 3 bases and J 0 bases, leaving 12 bases between the germline ends. Germline V CDR1 and CDR2: GTSNPN, SVGIG (reference sequence). The CDR3 consists of 16 residues. Here the CDR3 DNA reads TGTGCCTGGAGGGAGGTGGGGGGCTCTGGGGCCAACGTCCTGACTTTC. This codes for CAWREVGGSGANVLTF.

This clonotype showed up many times. The chain employs TRBV30 and TRBJ2-7; D gene unclear. The ends were cut back, 0 bases at V and 3 bases at J, with 6 bases in the middle. This CDR3 has 12 amino acids. Germline V CDR1 and CDR2: GTSNPN, SVGIG (reference sequence). CDR3 in amino acids: CAWSVTGYEQYF. The CDR3 coding sequence is TGTGCCTGGAGTGTAACTGGCTACGAGCAGTACTTC.